This T cell receptor beta chain was observed in a study of regulatory T cells in long-lasting Graves disease. Time point of the sample: newly diagnosed GD, antithyroid drugs for less than 3 months. Isolated PBMC RNA provided the starting material for the TCR library. The TCR beta library used iRepertoire HTBI primers with Arm-PCR amplification of CDR3. From the multiplex PCR reads, TCRdb called clonotypes with MiXCR, one entry per CDR3 protein. Found here are 400,000 to 500,000 distinct CDR3 sequences, approximately 14% of them singletons; the top ten hold approximately 17%. Trimming took off 3 bases at V and 1 base at J, with 6 bases between the two ends. This CDR3 spans 13 amino acids. The germline V gene has CDR1 SNHLY and CDR2 FYNNEI. This clonotype was observed many times. The data were also submitted as part of a second study, on T cells in Graves' hyperthyroidism and ophthalmopathy. That investigation notes: TCR CDR3 underwent first-round RT-PCR with the HTBI primer set.

This clonotype originated in a woman aged 45-65 years with Graves disease. The rearrangement uses TRBV2 and TRBJ1-1; unclear D gene. The specimen comprised peripheral blood mononuclear cells (PBMCs), sampled at new diagnosis, from a patient treated with antithyroid drugs. The CDR3: CASSDSENTEAFF. CDR3 sequence (DNA): TGTGCCAGCAGTGACTCCGAGAACACTGAAGCTTTCTTT. Looking up the rest from reference TRBV2 and TRBJ1-1 gives the full variable domain: EPEVTQTPSHQVTQMGQEVILRCVPISNHLYFYWYRQILGQKVEFLVSFYNNEISEKSEIFDDQFSVERPDGSNFTLKIRSTKLEDSAMYFCASSDSENTEAFFGQGTRLTVV.